What follows describes a single T cell receptor (beta chain). This receptor's antigen is unknown. No much larger clone is present one base from it, and per-base qualities are unavailable. This sample stems from a study of blood T cell repertoires in COVID-19 (TCRdb year 2020). Context from the whole study: Samples covering the acute and convalescent phases of COVID-19 were provided by collaborators in the United States, Italy and Spain. The prospective study material was composed of cDNA or gDNA derived from T cells, B-cell-depleted T cells, or PBMCs. Subjects who had been exposed to COVID-19, were actively infected with it, or had recovered from it provided the deeply sampled blood TCRbeta repertoires that made up the dataset. A freely available public database, intended as a resource for researchers studying the immune response to SARS-CoV-2, is where the repertoires were released. The samples were drawn from two sources: the first 160 participants of the ongoing ImmuneRACE study, and 1,000 to 1,500 subjects contributed by 6 global collaborators. Sample metadata almost always included a de-identified subject ID, COVID-19 status, age in years and sex. Where HLA class I and class II types were available, the types were taken from metadata supplied by the sample provider, not from assay-based typing. Overall study outcomes, separate from this receptor: Clinical and demographic metadata were provided uncurated, with the amount varying by source and participant.

Enrolling through a virtual design, the prospective study's participants ranged in age from roughly 18 to 90 years and lived across roughly 23 United States geographic areas. To assign participants to cohorts, the prospective study relied on clinical history that participants themselves reported in a screening survey and a study questionnaire. ImmuneRACE Cohort 3 recovered participants were defined by two consecutive negative NP/OP PCR tests, healthcare professional clearance, or symptom resolution. Mobile phlebotomists in the prospective study collected whole blood, serum and a nasopharyngeal or oropharyngeal swab from every participant. Additional blood draws and questionnaires over an approximately two-month period could optionally be provided by prospective study participants. Before DNA extraction, blood samples from the prospective study were shipped at room temperature or frozen. TCRbeta CDR3 regions were amplified from genomic DNA using the immunoSEQ Assay, a bias-controlled multiplex PCR. Regarding the original processing steps: The number of nucleated cells in each sample was estimated from the amplification of reference gene primers within the assay. To quantify the absolute abundance of each unique TCRbeta CDR3 rearrangement, sequence reads were collapsed and filtered. For each sample, productive Simpson clonality was calculated as the square root of Simpson's diversity index over productive rearrangements. As stored in TCRdb, this immuneACCESS dataset retains in-frame rearrangements with V and J assigned. A fraction of the clones does not appear; measured against another copy, unresolved V genes explain less than half of the discrepancy, and the remainder lacks a known reason. V and J calls and clone size come straight from that table; D and trimming were deduced from the DNA. This sample holds over 200,000 clones; roughly 90% were observed only once. The ten largest clonotypes hold just under 9% of the sample.

CDR1 WSHSY and CDR2 SAAADI were looked up in the germline V gene. The CDR3 numbers 14 residues from cysteine through phenylalanine. The DNA shown is the 42-base CDR3, in frame from base 1. V was cut back by 2 bases and J by 4 bases, leaving a gap of 9 bases between them. The TCR comes from a man aged 40-55 years who had recovered from COVID-19. The sequenced sample consisted of PBMCs or T cells enriched from blood (not recorded which). The chain is encoded by TRBV10-2 joined to TRBJ2-1; no D gene is confidently identified. At the DNA level, the sequence is TGCGCCAGCAGTGAGCCGCAGAAATACAATGAGCAGTTCTTC. Translation gives CASSEPQKYNEQFF.